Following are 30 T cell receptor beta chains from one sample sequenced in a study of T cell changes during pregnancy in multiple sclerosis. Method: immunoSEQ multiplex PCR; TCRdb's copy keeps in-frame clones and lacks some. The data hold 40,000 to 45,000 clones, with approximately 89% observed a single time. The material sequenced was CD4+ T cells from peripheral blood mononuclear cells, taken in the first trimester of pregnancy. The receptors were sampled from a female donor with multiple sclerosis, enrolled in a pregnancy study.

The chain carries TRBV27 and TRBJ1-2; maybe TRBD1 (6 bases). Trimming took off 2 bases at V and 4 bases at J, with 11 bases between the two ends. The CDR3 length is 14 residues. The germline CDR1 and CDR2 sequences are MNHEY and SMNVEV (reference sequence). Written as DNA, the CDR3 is TGTGCCAGCAGTTTAAGACAGGAGGTCTATGGCTACACCTTC. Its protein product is CASSLRQEVYGYTF.

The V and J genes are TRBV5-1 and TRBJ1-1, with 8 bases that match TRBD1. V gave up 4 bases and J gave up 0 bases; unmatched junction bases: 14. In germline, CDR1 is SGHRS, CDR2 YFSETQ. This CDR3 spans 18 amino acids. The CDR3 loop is CASSPSPRDRGVNTEAFF. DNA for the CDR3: TGCGCCAGCAGCCCATCACCCCGCGACAGGGGCGTGAACACTGAAGCTTTCTTT.

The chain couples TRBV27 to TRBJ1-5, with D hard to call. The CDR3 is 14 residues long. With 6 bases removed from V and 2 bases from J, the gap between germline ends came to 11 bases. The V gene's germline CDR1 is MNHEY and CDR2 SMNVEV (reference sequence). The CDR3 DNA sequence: TGTGCCAGCAGCCCCGGGAGACGCAATCAGCCCCAGCATTTT. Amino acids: CASSPGRRNQPQHF.

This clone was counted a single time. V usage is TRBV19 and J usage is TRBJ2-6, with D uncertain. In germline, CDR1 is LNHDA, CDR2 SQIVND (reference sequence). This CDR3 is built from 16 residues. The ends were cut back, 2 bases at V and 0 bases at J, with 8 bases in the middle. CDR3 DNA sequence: TGTGCCAGTAGTATATTTCCCAGCTCTGGGGCCAACGTCCTGACTTTC. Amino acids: CASSIFPSSGANVLTF.

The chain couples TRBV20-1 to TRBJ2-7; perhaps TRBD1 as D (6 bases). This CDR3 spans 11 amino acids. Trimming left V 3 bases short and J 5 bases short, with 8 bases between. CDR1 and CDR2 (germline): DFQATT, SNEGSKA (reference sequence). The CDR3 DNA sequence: TGCAGTGCTAGTGAGGGGGACGAGCAGTACTTC. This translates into CSASEGDEQYF.

The CDR3 nucleotides are TGTGCCAGCTCACGGGGGGAGGTGAACACTGAAGCTTTCTTT. Translating gives CASSRGEVNTEAFF. The chain carries TRBV18 and TRBJ1-1, with D tentatively TRBD1 (5 bases). The germline CDR1 and CDR2 sequences are KGHSH and LQKENI. The V gene lost 4 bases and the J gene lost 0 bases, with 9 bases spanning the gap. The CDR3 is 14 residues long.

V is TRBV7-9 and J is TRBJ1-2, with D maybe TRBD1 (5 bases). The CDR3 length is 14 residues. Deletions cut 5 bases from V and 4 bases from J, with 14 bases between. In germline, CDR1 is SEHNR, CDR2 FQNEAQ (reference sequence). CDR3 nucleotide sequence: TGTGCCAGCAGCGCGCCGACAGAAATCTATGGCTACACCTTC. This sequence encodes CASSAPTEIYGYTF.

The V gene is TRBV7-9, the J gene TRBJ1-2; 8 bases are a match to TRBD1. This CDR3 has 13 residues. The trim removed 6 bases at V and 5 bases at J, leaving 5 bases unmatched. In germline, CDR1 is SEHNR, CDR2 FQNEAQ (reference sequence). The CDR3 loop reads CASRNTGGYGYTF. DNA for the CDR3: TGTGCCAGCAGAAACACAGGGGGGTATGGCTACACCTTC.

This chain's CDR3 is CASSLATARVYGYTF. The CDR3 nucleotides are TGTGCCAGCAGCTTAGCGACGGCCAGGGTCTATGGCTACACCTTC. The chain is built from TRBV7-9 and TRBJ1-2, with a tentative D call TRBD1 (5 bases). The CDR3 totals 15 residues. V was clipped by 0 bases and J by 4 bases, with 12 bases between them. Germline values: CDR1 SEHNR, CDR2 FQNEAQ (reference sequence). The full variable domain, with the rest looked up from reference TRBV7-9 and TRBJ1-2, is DTGVSQNPRHKITKRGQNVTFRCDPISEHNRLYWYRQTLGQGPEFLTYFQNEAQLEKSRLLSDRFSAERPKGSFSTLEIQRTEQGDSAMYLCASSLATARVYGYTFGSGTRLTVV.

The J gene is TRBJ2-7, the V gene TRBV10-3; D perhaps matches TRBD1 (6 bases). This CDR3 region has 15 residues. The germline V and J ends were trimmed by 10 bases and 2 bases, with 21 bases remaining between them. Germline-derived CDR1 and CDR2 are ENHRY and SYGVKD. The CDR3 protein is CATRRQVEDPYEQYF. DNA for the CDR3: TGTGCCACCCGAAGACAGGTAGAGGACCCCTACGAGCAGTACTTC.

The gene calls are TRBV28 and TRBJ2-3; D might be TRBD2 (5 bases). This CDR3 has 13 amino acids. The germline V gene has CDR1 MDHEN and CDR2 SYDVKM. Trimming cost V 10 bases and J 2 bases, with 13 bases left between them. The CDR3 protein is CATISVITDTQYF. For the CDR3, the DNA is TGTGCCACCATTAGCGTGATCACAGATACGCAGTATTTT.

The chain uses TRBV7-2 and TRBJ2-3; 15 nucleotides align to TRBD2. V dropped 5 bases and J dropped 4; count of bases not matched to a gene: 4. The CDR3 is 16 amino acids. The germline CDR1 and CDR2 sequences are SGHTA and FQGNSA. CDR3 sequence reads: CASSPGLAGGADTQYF. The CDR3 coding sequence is TGTGCCAGCAGCCCCGGACTAGCGGGAGGGGCAGATACGCAGTATTTT.

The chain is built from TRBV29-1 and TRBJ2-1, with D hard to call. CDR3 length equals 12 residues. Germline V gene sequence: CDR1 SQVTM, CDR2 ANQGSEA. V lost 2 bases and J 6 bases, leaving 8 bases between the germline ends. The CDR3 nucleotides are TGCAGCGTTGAAATCGAGTTCAATGAGCAGTTCTTC. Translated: CSVEIEFNEQFF.

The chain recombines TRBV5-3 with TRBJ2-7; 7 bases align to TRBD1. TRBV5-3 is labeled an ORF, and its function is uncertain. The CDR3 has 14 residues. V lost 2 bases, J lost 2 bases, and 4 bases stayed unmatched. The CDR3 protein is CARSFRDSPYEQYF. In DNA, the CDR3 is TGTGCCAGAAGCTTCCGGGACAGCCCCTACGAGCAGTACTTC.

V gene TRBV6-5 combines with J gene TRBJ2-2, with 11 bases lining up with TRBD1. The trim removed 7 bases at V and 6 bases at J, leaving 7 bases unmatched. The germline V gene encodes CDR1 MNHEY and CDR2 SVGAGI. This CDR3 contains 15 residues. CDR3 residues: CASNDQGQGAGELFF. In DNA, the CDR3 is TGTGCCAGCAACGACCAGGGACAGGGGGCCGGGGAGCTGTTTTTT.

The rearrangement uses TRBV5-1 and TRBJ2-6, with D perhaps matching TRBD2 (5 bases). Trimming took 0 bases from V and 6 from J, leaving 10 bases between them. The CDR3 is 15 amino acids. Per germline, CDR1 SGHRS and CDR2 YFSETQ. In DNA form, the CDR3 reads TGCGCCAGCAGCTTGGCCTGGGGAGCGGCCAACGTCCTGACTTTC. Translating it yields CASSLAWGAANVLTF.

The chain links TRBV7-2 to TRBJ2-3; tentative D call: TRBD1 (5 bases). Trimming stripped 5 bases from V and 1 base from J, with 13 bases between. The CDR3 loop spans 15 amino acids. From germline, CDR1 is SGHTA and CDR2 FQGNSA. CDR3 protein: CASSPDSLGTDTQYF. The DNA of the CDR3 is TGTGCCAGCAGCCCCGACAGTCTCGGCACAGATACGCAGTATTTT.

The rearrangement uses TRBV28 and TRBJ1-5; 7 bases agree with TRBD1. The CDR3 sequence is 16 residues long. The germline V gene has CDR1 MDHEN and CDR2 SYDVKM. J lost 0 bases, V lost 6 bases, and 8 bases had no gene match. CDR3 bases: TGTGCCAGCAGATCCGGACAGGTTCTTAGCAATCAGCCCCAGCATTTT. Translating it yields CASRSGQVLSNQPQHF.

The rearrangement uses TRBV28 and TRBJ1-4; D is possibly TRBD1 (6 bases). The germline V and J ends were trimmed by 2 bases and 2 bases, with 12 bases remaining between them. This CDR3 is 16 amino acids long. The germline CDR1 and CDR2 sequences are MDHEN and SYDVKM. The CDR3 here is CASSLDGGLTNEKLFF. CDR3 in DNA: TGTGCCAGCAGTTTAGACGGGGGGCTCACTAATGAAAAACTGTTTTTT.

The CDR3 here is CASSQFTGNDYGYTF. The CDR3 DNA reads as TGTGCCAGCAGCCAATTCACGGGGAACGACTATGGCTACACCTTC. V gene TRBV4-2 combines with J gene TRBJ1-2, with D unclear. CDR1 is LGHNA and CDR2 is YNFKEQ in the germline V gene. The CDR3 totals 15 residues. V was cut by 2 bases and J by 3 bases, with 13 bases left in between.

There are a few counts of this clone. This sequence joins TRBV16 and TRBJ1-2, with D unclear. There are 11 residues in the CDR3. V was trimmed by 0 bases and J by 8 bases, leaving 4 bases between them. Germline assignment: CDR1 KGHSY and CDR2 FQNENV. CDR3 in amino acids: CASSQSRGYTF. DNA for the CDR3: TGTGCCAGCAGCCAATCGCGCGGCTACACCTTC.

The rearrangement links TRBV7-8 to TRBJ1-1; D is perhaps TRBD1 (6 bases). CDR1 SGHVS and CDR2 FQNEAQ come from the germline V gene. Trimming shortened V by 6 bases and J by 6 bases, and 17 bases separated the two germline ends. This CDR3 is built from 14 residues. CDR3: CASRLQGMKAEAFF. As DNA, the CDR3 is TGTGCCAGCAGGTTACAGGGTATGAAGGCTGAAGCTTTCTTT.

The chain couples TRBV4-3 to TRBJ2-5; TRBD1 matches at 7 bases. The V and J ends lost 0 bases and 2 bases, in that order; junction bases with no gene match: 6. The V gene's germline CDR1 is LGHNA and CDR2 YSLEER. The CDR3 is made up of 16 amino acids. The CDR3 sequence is CASSQDRDRQQETQYF. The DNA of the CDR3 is TGCGCCAGCAGCCAAGATCGGGACAGACAACAAGAGACCCAGTACTTC.

The CDR3: CASSTGTSDTDTQYF. DNA for the CDR3: TGTGCCAGCAGCACCGGGACTAGCGACACAGATACGCAGTATTTT. The genes are TRBV5-6 and TRBJ2-3, with 10 bases identical to TRBD2. The germline gives CDR1 SGHDT, CDR2 YYEEEE. J lost 2 bases, V lost 4 bases, and 4 bases had no gene match. CDR3 length: 15 amino acids.

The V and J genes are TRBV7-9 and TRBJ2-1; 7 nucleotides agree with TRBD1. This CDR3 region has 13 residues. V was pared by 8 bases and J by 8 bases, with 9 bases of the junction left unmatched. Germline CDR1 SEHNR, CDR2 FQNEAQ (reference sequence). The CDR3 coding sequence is TGTGCCAGCCGGCGGTCCCAGGGGGATGAGCAGTTCTTC. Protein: CASRRSQGDEQFF.

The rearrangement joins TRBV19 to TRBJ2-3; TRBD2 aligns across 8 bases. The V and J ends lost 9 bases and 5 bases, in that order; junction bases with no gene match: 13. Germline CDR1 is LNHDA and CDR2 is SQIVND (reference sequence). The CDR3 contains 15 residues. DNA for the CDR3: TGTGCCAGCACGGGACTAGGAAGGCCCCAAGATACGCAGTATTTT. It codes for CASTGLGRPQDTQYF. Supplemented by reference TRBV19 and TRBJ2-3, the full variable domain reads DGGITQSPKYLFRKEGQNVTLSCEQNLNHDAMYWYRQDPGQGLRLIYYSQIVNDFQKGDIAEGYSVSREKKESFPLTVTSAQKNPTAFYLCASTGLGRPQDTQYFGPGTRLTVL.

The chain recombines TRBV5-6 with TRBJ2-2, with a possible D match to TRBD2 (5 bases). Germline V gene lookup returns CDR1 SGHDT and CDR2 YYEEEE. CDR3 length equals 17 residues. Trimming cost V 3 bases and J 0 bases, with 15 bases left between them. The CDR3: CASSSPEGLTNTGELFF. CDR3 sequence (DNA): TGTGCCAGCAGCTCACCCGAGGGCCTCACGAACACCGGGGAGCTGTTTTTT.

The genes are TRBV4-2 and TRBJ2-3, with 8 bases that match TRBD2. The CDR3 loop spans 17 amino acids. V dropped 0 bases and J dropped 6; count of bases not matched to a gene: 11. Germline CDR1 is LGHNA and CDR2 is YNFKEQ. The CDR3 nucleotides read TGTGCCAGCAGCCAAGATCGGGGGGGTTCAACACGCGATACGCAGTATTTT. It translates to CASSQDRGGSTRDTQYF.

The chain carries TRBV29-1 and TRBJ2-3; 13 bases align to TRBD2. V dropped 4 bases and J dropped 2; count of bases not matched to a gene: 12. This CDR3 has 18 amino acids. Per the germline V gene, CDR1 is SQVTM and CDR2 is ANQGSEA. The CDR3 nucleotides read TGCAGCGTTGGGGGAACTAGCGGGAGGGAAGGCTTCACAGATACGCAGTATTTT. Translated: CSVGGTSGREGFTDTQYF.

This chain's CDR3 is CAIYSGTRGESGYTF. Here the CDR3 DNA reads TGTGCCATTTACTCGGGGACCAGGGGTGAGAGTGGCTACACCTTC. V and J are TRBV7-9 and TRBJ1-2; a weak D match, TRBD1 (6 bases). CDR1 and CDR2 from the germline V gene are SEHNR and FQNEAQ (reference sequence). CDR3 size: 15 residues. V shed 10 bases and J shed 7 bases, with 25 bases lying between them.